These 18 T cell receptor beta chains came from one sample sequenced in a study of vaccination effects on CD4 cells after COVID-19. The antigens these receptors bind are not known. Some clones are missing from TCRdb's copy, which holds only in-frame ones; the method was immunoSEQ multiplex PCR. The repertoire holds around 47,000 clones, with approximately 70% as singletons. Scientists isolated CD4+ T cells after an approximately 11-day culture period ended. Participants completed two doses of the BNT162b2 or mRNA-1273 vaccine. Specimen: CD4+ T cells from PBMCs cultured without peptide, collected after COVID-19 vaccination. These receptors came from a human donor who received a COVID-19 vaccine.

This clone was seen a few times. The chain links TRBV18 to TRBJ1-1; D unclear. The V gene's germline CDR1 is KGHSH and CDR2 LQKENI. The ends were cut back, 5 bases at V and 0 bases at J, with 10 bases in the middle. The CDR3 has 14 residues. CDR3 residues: CASSSNALNTEAFF. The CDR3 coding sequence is TGTGCCAGCTCATCGAACGCATTGAACACTGAAGCTTTCTTT.

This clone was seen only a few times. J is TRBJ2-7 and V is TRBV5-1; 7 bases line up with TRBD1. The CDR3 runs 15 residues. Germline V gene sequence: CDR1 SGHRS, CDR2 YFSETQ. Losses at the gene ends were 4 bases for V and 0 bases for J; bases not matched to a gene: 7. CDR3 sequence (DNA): TGCGCCAGCAGCGGGATCGACAGGGCCTCCTACGAGCAGTACTTC. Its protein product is CASSGIDRASYEQYF.

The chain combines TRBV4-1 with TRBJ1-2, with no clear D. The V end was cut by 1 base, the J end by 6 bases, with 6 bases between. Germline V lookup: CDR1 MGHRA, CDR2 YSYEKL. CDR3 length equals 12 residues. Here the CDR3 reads CASSQVRDGYTF. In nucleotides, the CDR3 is TGCGCCAGCAGCCAAGTGCGGGATGGCTACACCTTC.

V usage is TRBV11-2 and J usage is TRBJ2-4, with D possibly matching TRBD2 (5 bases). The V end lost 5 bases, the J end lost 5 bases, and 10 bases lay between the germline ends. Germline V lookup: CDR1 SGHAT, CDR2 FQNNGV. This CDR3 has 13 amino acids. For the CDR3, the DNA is TGTGCCAGCAGCCCGGGATTCGAAAACATTCAGTACTTC. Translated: CASSPGFENIQYF.

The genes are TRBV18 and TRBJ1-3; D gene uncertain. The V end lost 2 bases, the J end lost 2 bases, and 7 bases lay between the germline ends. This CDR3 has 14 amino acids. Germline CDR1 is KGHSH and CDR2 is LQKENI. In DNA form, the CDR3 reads TGTGCCAGCTCACCAGGAGCGACTGGAAACACCATATATTTT. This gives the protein CASSPGATGNTIYF.

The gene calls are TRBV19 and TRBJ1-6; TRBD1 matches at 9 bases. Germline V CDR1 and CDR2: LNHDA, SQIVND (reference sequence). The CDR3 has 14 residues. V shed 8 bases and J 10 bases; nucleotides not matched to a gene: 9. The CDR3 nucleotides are TGTGCCAGTCGGGACAGGGTATCAGAGTCACCCCTCCACTTT. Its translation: CASRDRVSESPLHF.

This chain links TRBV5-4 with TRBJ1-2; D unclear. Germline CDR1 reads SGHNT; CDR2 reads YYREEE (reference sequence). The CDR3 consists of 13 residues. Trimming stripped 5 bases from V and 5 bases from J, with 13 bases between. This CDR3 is CASRSSEGYGYTF. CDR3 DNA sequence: TGTGCCAGCAGGAGCTCCGAAGGGTATGGCTACACCTTC.

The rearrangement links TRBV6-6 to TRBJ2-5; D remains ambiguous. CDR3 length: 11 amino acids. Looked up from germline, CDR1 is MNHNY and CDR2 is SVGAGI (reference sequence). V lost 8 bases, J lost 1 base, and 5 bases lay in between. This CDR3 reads CASSTQETQYF. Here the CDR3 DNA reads TGTGCCAGCTCGACCCAAGAGACCCAGTACTTC.

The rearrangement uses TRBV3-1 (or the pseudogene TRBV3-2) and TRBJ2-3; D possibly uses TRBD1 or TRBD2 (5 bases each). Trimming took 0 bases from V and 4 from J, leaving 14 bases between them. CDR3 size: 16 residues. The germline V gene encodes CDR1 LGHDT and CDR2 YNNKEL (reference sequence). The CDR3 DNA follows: TGTGCCAGCAGCCAAGATTTGGGGGAAAACTCAGATACGCAGTATTTT. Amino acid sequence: CASSQDLGENSDTQYF.

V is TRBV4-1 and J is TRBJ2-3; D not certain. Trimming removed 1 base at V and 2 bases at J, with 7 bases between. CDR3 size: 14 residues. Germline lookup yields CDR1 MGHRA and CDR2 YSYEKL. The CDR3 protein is CASSQVHPTDTQYF. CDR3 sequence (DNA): TGCGCCAGCAGCCAAGTACACCCCACAGATACGCAGTATTTT.

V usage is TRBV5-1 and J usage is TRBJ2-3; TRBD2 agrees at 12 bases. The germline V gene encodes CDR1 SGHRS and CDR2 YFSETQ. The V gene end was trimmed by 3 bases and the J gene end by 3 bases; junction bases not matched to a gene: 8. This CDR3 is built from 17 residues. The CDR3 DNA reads TGCGCCAGCAGCTCCGGACTAGCGGGGAGGAGGACAGATACGCAGTATTTT. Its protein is CASSSGLAGRRTDTQYF.

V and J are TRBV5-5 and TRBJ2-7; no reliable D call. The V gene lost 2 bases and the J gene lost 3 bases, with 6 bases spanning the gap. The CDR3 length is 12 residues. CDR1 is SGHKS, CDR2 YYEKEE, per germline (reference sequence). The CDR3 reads CASSLWDYEQYF. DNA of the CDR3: TGTGCCAGCAGCTTATGGGACTACGAGCAGTACTTC.

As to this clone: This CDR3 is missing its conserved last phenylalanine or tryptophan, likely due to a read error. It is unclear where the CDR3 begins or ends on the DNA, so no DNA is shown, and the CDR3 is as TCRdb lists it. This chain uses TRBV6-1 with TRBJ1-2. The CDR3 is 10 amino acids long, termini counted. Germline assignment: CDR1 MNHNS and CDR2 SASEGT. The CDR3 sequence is CASSEALLLL.

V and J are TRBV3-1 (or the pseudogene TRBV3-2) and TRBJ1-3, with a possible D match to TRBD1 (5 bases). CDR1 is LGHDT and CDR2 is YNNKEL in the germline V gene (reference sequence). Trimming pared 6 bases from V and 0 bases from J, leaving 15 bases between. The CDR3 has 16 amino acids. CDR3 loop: CASRYGAGLSGNTIYF. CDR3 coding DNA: TGTGCCAGCAGGTACGGGGCCGGCCTCTCTGGAAACACCATATATTTT.

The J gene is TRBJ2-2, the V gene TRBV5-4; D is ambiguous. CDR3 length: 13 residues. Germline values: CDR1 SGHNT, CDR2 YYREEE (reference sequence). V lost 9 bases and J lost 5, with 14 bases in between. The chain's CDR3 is CATSDRLTGELFF. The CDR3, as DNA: TGTGCCACCTCTGACCGACTGACCGGGGAGCTGTTTTTT.

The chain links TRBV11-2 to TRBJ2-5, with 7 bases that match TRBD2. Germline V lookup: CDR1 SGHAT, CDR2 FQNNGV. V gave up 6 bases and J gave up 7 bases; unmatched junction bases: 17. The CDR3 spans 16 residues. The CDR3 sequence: CASRPGPREWEGTQYF. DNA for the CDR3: TGTGCCAGCAGGCCCGGCCCGCGGGAGTGGGAAGGGACCCAGTACTTC.

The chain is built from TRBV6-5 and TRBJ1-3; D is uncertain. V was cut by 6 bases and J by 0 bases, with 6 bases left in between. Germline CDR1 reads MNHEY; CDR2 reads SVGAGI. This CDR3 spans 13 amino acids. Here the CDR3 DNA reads TGTGCCAGCAGATCGAACTCTGGAAACACCATATATTTT. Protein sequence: CASRSNSGNTIYF.

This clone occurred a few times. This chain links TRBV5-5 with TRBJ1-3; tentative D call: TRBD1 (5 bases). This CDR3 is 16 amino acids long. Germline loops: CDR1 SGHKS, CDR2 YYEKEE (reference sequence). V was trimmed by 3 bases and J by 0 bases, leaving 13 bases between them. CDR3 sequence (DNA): TGTGCCAGCAGCTGGGGGAATCCAGGCTCTGGAAACACCATATATTTT. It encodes CASSWGNPGSGNTIYF.